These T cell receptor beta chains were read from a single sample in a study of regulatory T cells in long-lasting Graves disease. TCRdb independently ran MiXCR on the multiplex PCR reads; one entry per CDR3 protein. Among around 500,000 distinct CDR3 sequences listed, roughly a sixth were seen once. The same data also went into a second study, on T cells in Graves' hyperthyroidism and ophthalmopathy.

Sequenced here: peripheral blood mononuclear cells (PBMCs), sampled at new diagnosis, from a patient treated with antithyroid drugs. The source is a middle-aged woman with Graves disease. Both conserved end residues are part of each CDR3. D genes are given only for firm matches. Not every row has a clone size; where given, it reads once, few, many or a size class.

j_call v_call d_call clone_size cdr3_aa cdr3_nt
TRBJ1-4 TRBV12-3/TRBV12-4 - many CASHQGHPSEKLFF TGTGCCAGCCACCAGGGACATCCGAGTGAAAAACTGTTTTTT
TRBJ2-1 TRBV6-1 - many CASRSRRNYYNEQFF TGTGCCAGCAGGAGCCGCCGGAACTACTACAATGAGCAGTTCTTC
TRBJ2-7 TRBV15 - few CATSRETAYEQYF TGTGCCACCAGCAGAGAGACAGCCTACGAGCAGTACTTC
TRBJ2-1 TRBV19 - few CASSIWDKGNNEQFF TGTGCCAGTAGTATATGGGACAAGGGGAACAATGAGCAGTTCTTC
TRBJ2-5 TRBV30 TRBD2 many CAWSVAGDGKTQYF TGTGCCTGGAGTGTAGCGGGGGACGGAAAGACCCAGTACTTC
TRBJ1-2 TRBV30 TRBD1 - CAWSVQGGASYGYTF TGTGCCTGGAGTGTACAGGGGGGGGCAAGCTATGGCTACACCTTC
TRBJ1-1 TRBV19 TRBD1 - CASNYRGLLAEAFF TGTGCCAGTAACTACAGGGGGCTCTTGGCTGAAGCTTTCTTT
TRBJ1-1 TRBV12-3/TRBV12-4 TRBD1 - CASSSPGTGKGTEAFF TGTGCCAGCAGTTCACCCGGGACAGGGAAGGGCACTGAAGCTTTCTTT
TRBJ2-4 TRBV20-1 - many CSARDLAKNIQYF TGCAGTGCTAGGGACCTAGCCAAAAACATTCAGTACTTC
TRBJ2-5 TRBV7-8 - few CASSLGGREGETQYF TGTGCCAGCAGCCTAGGGGGGAGGGAAGGAGAGACCCAGTACTTC
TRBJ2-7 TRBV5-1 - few CASSVVLGRFHEQYF TGCGCCAGCAGCGTAGTATTGGGCCGCTTCCACGAGCAGTACTTC
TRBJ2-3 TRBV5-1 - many CASSLVGDRTDTQYF TGCGCCAGCAGCTTGGTGGGGGACCGCACAGATACGCAGTATTTT
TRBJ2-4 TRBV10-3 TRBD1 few CATEPGQGAKNIQYF TGTGCCACCGAACCGGGACAGGGGGCCAAAAACATTCAGTACTTC
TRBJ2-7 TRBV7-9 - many CASSLGGTYEQYF TGTGCCAGCAGCTTAGGCGGGACCTACGAGCAGTACTTC
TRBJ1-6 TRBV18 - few CASSQGSHPDSPLHF TGTGCCAGCTCACAAGGGTCCCACCCGGATTCACCCCTCCACTTT
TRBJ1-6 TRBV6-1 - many CASETAVNSPLHF TGTGCCAGCGAGACAGCCGTTAATTCACCCCTCCACTTT
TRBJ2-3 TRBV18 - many CASSPSAGSTDTQYF TGTGCCAGCTCACCCTCGGCAGGGAGCACAGATACGCAGTATTTT
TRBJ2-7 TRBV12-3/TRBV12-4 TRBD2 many CASSGSIFSYEQYF TGTGCCTCGAGCGGGAGCATTTTCTCCTACGAGCAGTACTTC
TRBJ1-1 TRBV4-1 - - CASSQDPGQVEAFF TGCGCCAGCAGCCAAGATCCTGGGCAGGTTGAAGCTTTCTTT
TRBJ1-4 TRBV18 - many CASSPRYNEKLFF TGTGCCAGCTCACCGAGGTATAATGAAAAACTGTTTTTT
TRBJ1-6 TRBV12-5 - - CASGAKGGSYNSPLHF TGTGCTAGTGGCGCCAAGGGGGGGTCCTATAATTCACCCCTCCACTTT
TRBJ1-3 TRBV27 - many CASSLSMGNTIYF TGTGCCAGCAGTTTGAGTATGGGAAACACCATATATTTT
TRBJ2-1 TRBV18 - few CASSPDHRGLTYNEQFF TGTGCCAGCTCACCGGATCACAGGGGACTGACCTACAATGAGCAGTTCTTC
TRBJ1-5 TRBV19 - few CASSIVATLNQPQHF TGTGCCAGTAGTATAGTAGCTACCCTGAATCAGCCCCAGCATTTT
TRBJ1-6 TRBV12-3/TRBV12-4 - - CASSTGRGHSPLHF TGTGCCAGCAGCACGGGACGGGGGCATTCACCCCTCCACTTT
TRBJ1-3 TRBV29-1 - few CSAYRDSGNTIYF TGCAGCGCCTATAGGGACTCTGGAAACACCATATATTTT
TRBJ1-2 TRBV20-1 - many CSARDEAGANYGYTF TGCAGTGCTAGAGATGAGGCAGGGGCTAACTATGGCTACACCTTC
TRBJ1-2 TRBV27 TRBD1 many CASSLSGTDYGYTF TGTGCCAGCAGTTTATCTGGGACAGACTATGGCTACACCTTC
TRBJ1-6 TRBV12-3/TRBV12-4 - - CASSFGGARSPLHF TGTGCCAGCAGTTTCGGCGGGGCGCGTTCACCCCTCCACTTT
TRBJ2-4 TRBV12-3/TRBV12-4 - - CASSRGPLAKNIQYF TGTGCCAGCAGCAGGGGTCCACTAGCCAAAAACATTCAGTACTTC
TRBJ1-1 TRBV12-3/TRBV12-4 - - CAGSLGQRAFF TGTGCCGGCAGTTTAGGGCAGCGGGCTTTCTTT
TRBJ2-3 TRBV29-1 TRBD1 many CSVGPGQVGDTQYF TGCAGCGTCGGTCCGGGACAGGTGGGGGATACGCAGTATTTT
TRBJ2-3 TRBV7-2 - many CASSPLQKDTQYF TGTGCCAGCAGCCCGCTGCAGAAAGATACGCAGTATTTT
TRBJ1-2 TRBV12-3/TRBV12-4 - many CASSLTLPYGYTF TGTGCCAGCAGTTTAACTCTCCCCTATGGCTACACCTTC
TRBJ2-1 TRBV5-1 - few CASSIQVGESNEQFF TGCGCCAGCAGCATTCAGGTTGGGGAATCCAATGAGCAGTTCTTC
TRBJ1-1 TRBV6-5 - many CASSYSGHSGAEAFF TGTGCCAGCAGTTACTCGGGACACTCCGGTGCTGAAGCTTTCTTT
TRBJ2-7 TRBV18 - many CASSPTVYEQYF TGTGCCAGCAGCCCAACAGTCTACGAGCAGTACTTC
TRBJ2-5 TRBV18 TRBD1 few CASSPDRVIETQYF TGTGCCAGCTCACCGGACAGGGTTATAGAGACCCAGTACTTC
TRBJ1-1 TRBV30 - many CAWTSLNTEAFF TGTGCCTGGACCAGCCTGAACACTGAAGCTTTCTTT
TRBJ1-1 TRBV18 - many CASSHSGTLKTGTEAFF TGTGCCAGCTCACACTCCGGGACACTCAAAACTGGAACTGAAGCTTTCTTT
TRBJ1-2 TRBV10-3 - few CATSGEYGYTF TGTGCCACCTCAGGGGAGTATGGCTACACCTTC
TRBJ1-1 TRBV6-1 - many CASSERQMNTEAFF TGTGCCAGCAGTGAAAGGCAGATGAACACTGAAGCTTTCTTT
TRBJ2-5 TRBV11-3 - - CASSLVQVSLETQYF TGTGCCAGCAGCTTGGTACAGGTATCCCTAGAGACCCAGTACTTC
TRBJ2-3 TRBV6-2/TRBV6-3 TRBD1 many CASSYLGEDRKRNTQYF TGTGCCAGCAGTTACCTCGGTGAGGACAGGAAGAGAAATACGCAGTATTTT
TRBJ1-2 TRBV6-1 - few CASTRMGDYGYTF TGTGCCAGCACTCGTATGGGGGACTATGGCTACACCTTC
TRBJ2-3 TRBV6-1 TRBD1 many CASILDRGYTDTQYF TGTGCCAGCATCCTTGACAGGGGGTACACAGATACGCAGTATTTT
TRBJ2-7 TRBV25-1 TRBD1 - CASGRTDRVYEQYF TGTGCCAGCGGCAGGACAGACAGGGTCTACGAGCAGTACTTC
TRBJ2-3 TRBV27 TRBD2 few CASTPGRAPSTDTQYF TGTGCCAGCACCCCCGGGAGGGCCCCGAGCACAGATACGCAGTATTTT
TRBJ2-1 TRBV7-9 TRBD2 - CASSARTSGGYNEQFF TGTGCCAGCAGCGCACGGACTAGCGGAGGTTACAATGAGCAGTTCTTC
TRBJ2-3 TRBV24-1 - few CATSERGAMRATQYF TGTGCCACCAGTGAAAGGGGGGCTATGAGGGCTACGCAGTATTTT
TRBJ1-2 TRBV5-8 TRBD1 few CASSLEGRGFYYGYTF TGTGCCAGCAGCTTGGAGGGCAGGGGGTTCTACTATGGCTACACCTTC
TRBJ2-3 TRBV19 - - CASSITGQRGTDTQYF TGTGCCAGTAGTATAACGGGACAAAGGGGTACAGATACGCAGTATTTT
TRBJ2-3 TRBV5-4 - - CASSYSGSGDTQYF TGTGCCAGCAGCTACTCCGGTAGCGGAGATACGCAGTATTTT
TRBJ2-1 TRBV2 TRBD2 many CASRVAGGLNEQFF TGTGCCAGCAGGGTAGCGGGGGGCCTCAATGAGCAGTTCTTC